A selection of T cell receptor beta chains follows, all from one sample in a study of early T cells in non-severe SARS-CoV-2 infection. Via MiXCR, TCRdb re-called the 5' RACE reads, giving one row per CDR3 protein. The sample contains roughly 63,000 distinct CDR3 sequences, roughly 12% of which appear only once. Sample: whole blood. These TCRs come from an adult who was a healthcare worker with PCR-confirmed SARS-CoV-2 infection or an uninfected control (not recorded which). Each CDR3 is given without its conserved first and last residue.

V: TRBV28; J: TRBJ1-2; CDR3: ASSGDRVYGYT
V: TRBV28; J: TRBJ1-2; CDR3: ASSSGTANYGYT
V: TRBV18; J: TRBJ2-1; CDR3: ASSRRGLAGGNEQF
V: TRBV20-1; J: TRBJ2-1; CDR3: SARVSQGYNEQF
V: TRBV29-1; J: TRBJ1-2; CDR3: SAAGRSGGNYGYT
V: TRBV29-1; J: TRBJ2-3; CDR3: SVERGRALRADTQY
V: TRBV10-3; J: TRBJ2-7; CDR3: AISEVRTSSYEQY
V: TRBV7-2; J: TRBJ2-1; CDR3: ASSLGAGSGRSNEQF
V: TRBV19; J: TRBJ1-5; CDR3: ASSGQISNQPQH
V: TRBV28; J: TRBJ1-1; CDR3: ASSFPFSGAEAF